These 4 T cell receptor beta chains came from one sample sequenced in a study of blood T cell repertoires in COVID-19. The protocol was immunoSEQ multiplex PCR, while the TCRdb copy is restricted to in-frame clones and leaves out a portion. The sample contains 310,000 or so clones, over 75% of which appear only once. The sequenced sample consisted of peripheral blood. These receptors all come from a man aged 50 to 59 with active or convalescent COVID-19.

The chain is built from TRBV1 and TRBJ2-5; the table names TRBD2, a call not compared with the DNA. TRBV1 is a listed pseudogene. The CDR3 has 17 residues. DNA for the CDR3: TGCACCAGCAGCCAAGATAGAGGGACTACCAGCCAAGAGACCCAGTACTTC. This codes for CTSSQDRGTTSQETQYF.

The chain is built from TRBV2 and TRBJ1-1, with 8 bases fitting TRBD1. V lost 6 bases and J lost 10; bases outside the gene matches: 10. Germline V lookup: CDR1 SNHLY, CDR2 FYNNEI. There are 13 residues in the CDR3. The CDR3 DNA is TGTGCCAGCAGCTCCGGGACAGGTGGCCGAGCTTTCTTT. This translates into CASSSGTGGRAFF. Combining the CDR3 with reference TRBV2 and TRBJ1-1 gives the whole variable domain EPEVTQTPSHQVTQMGQEVILRCVPISNHLYFYWYRQILGQKVEFLVSFYNNEISEKSEIFDDQFSVERPDGSNFTLKIRSTKLEDSAMYFCASSSGTGGRAFFGQGTRLTVV.

The chain has TRBV7-3 and TRBJ1-1; TRBD1 agrees at 10 bases. V gave up 4 bases and J gave up 11 bases; unmatched junction bases: 13. Germline CDR1 and CDR2: SGHTA and FQGTGA. The CDR3 spans 15 residues. CDR3 protein: CASSSQTGGEFTAFF. Written as DNA, the CDR3 is TGTGCCAGCAGCTCCCAGACAGGGGGCGAGTTTACGGCTTTCTTT. Full variable domain (missing parts from reference TRBV7-3 and TRBJ1-1): GAGVSQTPSNKVTEKGKYVELRCDPISGHTALYWYRQSLGQGPEFLIYFQGTGAADDSGLPNDRFFAVRPEGSVSTLKIQRTERGDSAVYLCASSSQTGGEFTAFFGQGTRLTVV.

This clone was observed a few times. V gene TRBV29-1 combines with J gene TRBJ2-2, with no clear D. CDR3 size: 11 residues. Germline V CDR1 and CDR2: SQVTM, ANQGSEA. V was clipped by 4 bases and J by 7 bases, with 7 bases between them. CDR3 coding DNA: TGCAGCGTTGCCCGCGGCGGGGAGCTGTTTTTT. It specifies CSVARGGELFF.